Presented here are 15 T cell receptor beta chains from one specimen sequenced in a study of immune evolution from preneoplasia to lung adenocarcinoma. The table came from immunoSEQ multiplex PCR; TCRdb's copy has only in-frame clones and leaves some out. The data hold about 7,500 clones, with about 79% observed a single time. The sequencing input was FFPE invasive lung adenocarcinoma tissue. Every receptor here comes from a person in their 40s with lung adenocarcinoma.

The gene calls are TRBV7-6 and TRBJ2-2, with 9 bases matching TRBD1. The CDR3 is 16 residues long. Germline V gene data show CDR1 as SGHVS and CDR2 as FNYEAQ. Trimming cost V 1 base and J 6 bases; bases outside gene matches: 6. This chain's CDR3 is CASSLVTGGKAGELFF. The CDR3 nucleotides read TGTGCCAGCAGCTTAGTTACAGGGGGCAAGGCCGGGGAGCTGTTTTTT.

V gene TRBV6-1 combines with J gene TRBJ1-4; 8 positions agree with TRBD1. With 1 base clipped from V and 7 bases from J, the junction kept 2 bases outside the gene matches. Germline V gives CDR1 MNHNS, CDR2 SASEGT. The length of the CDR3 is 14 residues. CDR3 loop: CASSEGQGFEKLFF. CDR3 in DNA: TGTGCCAGCAGTGAAGGACAGGGGTTTGAAAAACTGTTTTTT.

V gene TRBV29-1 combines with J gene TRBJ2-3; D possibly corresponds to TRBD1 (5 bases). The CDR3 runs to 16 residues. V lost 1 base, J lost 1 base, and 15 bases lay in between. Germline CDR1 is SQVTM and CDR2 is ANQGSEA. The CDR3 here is CSVEGGLESGTDTQYF. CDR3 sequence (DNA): TGCAGCGTTGAAGGGGGCCTCGAAAGCGGCACAGATACGCAGTATTTT.

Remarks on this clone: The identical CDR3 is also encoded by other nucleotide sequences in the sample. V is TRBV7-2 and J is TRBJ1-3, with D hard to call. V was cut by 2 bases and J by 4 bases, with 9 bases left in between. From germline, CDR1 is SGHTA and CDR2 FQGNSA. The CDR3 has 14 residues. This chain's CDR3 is CASSLTLTGNTIYF. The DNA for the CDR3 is TGTGCCAGCAGCTTAACATTGACAGGAAACACCATATATTTT.

CDR3 coding DNA: TGTGCCAGCAGCCCGGGTAGGGAGAACACTGAAGCTTTCTTT. This encodes CASSPGRENTEAFF. The V gene is TRBV7-2, the J gene TRBJ1-1; D not certain. The ends were cut back, 5 bases at V and 1 base at J, with 11 bases in the middle. Germline lookup yields CDR1 SGHTA and CDR2 FQGNSA. The CDR3 spans 14 residues.

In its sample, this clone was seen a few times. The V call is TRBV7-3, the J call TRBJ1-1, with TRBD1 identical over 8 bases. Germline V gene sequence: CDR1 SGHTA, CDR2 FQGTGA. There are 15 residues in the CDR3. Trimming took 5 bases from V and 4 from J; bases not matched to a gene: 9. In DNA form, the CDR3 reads TGTGCCAGCAGCCCGGGACAGGCCGGGGTCACTGAAGCTTTCTTT. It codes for CASSPGQAGVTEAFF.

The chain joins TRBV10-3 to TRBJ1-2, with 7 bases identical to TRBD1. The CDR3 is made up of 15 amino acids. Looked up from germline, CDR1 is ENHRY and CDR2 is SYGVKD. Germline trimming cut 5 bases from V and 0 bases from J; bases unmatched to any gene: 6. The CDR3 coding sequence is TGTGCCATCAGTCGGCAGGGGGATTCTAACTATGGCTACACCTTC. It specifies CAISRQGDSNYGYTF.

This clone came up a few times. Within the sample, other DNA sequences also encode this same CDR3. CDR3: CASSQGPRAYEQYF. CDR3 nucleotide sequence: TGCGCCAGCAGCCAAGGCCCTCGGGCCTACGAGCAGTACTTC. The chain has TRBV4-1 and TRBJ2-7; D unresolved. The CDR3 is made up of 14 amino acids. Germline CDR1 and CDR2: MGHRA and YSYEKL. The germline V and J ends were trimmed by 1 base and 2 bases, with 9 bases remaining between them.

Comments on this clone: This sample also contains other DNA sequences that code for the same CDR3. CDR3 in amino acids: CSVAKGENTEAFF. The CDR3 bases are TGCAGCGTTGCAAAAGGAGAGAACACTGAAGCTTTCTTT. The rearrangement links TRBV29-1 to TRBJ1-1; no clear D. The CDR3 covers 13 residues. V lost 4 bases and J 1 base, leaving 10 bases between the germline ends. Per the germline V gene, CDR1 is SQVTM and CDR2 is ANQGSEA.

The CDR3 nucleotides are TGTGCCAGCAGCCAACCTGGGACTGTTAATCAGCCCCAGCATTTT. Protein: CASSQPGTVNQPQHF. The chain combines TRBV4-2 with TRBJ1-5, with a weak D call TRBD1 (5 bases). V lost 2 bases to trimming and J lost 4 bases, with 12 bases between them. CDR1 and CDR2 from the germline V gene are LGHNA and YNFKEQ. The CDR3 has 15 amino acids.

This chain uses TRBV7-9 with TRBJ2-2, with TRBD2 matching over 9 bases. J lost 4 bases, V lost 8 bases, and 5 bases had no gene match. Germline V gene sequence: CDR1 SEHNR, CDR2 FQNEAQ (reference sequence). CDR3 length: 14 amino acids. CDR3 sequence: CASRPSGVTGELFF. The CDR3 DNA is TGTGCCAGCCGCCCTAGCGGGGTCACCGGGGAGCTGTTTTTT.

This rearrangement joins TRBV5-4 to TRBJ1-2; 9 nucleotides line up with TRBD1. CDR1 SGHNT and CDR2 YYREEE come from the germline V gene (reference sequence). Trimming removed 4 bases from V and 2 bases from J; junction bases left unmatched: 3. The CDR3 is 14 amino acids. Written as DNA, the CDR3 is TGTGCCAGCAGCGTTGGACAGGGGAACTATGGCTACACCTTC. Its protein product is CASSVGQGNYGYTF.

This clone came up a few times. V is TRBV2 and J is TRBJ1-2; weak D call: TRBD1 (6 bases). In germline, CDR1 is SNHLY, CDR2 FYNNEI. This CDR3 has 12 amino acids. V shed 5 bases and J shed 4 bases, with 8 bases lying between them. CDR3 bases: TGTGCCAGCAGTCCGACAGGCTATGGCTACACCTTC. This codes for CASSPTGYGYTF.

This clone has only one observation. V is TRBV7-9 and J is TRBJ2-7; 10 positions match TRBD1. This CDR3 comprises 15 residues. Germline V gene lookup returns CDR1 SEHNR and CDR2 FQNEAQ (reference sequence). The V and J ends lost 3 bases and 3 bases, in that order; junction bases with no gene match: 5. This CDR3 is CASSFRTGGVYEQYF. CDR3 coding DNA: TGTGCCAGCAGCTTTCGGACAGGGGGAGTCTACGAGCAGTACTTC. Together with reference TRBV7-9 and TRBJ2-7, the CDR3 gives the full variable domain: DTGVSQNPRHKITKRGQNVTFRCDPISEHNRLYWYRQTLGQGPEFLTYFQNEAQLEKSRLLSDRFSAERPKGSFSTLEIQRTEQGDSAMYLCASSFRTGGVYEQYFGPGTRLTVT.

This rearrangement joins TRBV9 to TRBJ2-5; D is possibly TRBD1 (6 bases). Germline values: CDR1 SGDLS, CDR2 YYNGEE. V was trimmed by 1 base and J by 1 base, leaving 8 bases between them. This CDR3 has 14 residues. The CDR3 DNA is TGTGCCAGCAGCGTAATGGGGGCCCAAGAGACCCAGTACTTC. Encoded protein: CASSVMGAQETQYF.